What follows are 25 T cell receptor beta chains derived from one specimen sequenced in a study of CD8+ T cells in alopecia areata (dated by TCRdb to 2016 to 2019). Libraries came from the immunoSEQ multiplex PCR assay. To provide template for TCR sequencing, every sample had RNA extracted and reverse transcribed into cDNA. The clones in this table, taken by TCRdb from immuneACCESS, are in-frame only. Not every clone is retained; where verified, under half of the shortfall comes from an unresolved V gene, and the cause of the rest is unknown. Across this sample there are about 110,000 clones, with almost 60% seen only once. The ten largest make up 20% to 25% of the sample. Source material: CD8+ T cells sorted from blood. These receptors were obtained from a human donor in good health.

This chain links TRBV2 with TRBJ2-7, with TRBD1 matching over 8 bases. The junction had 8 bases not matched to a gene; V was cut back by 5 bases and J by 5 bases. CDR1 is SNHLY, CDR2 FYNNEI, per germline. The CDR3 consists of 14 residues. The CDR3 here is CASSPRTGRDEQYF. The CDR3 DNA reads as TGTGCCAGCAGTCCAAGGACAGGGAGAGACGAGCAGTACTTC.

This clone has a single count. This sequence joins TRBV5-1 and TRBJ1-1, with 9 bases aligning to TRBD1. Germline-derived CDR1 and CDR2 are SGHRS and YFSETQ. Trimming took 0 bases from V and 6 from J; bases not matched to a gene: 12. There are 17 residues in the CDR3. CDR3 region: CASSLAGDRAWKAEAFF. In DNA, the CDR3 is TGCGCCAGCAGCTTGGCCGGGGACAGGGCGTGGAAGGCTGAAGCTTTCTTT.

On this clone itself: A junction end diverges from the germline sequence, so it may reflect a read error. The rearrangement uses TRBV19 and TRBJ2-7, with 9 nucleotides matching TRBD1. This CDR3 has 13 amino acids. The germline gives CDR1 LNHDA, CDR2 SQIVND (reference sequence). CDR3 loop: CATLGTGLGEQYF. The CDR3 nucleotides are TGCGCTACTCTCGGGACAGGGTTGGGGGAGCAGTACTTC.

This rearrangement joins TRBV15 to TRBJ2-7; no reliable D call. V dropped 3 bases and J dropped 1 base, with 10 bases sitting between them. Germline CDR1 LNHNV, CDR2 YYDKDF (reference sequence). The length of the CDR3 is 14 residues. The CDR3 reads CATSSSRRSYEQYF. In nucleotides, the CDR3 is TGTGCCACCAGCAGCTCCAGGCGTTCCTACGAGCAGTACTTC.

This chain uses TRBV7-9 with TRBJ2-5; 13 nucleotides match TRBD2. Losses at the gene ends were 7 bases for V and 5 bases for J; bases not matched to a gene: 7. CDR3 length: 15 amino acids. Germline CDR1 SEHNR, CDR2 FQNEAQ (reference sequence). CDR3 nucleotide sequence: TGTGCCAGCACCCATCCGACTAGCGGGGGGGAGACCCAGTACTTC. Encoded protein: CASTHPTSGGETQYF.

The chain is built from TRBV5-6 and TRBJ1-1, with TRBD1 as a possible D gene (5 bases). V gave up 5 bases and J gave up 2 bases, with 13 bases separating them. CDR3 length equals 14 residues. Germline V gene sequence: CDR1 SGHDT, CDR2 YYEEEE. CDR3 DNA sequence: TGTGCCAGCAGTCCGGCCGGGGGTAACACTGAAGCTTTCTTT. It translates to CASSPAGGNTEAFF.

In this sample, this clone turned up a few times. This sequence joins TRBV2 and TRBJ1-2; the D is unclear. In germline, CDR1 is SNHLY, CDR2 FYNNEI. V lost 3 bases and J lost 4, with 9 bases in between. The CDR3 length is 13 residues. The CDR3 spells CASSDRQSYGYTF. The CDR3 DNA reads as TGTGCCAGCAGTGACCGGCAGTCCTATGGCTACACCTTC.

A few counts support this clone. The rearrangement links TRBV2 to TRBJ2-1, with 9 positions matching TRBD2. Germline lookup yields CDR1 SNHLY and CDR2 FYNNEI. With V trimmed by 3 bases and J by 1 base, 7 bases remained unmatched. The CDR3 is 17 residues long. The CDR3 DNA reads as TGTGCCAGCAGTGACTCTGGGCGGGGGGGTTCCTACAATGAGCAGTTCTTC. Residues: CASSDSGRGGSYNEQFF.

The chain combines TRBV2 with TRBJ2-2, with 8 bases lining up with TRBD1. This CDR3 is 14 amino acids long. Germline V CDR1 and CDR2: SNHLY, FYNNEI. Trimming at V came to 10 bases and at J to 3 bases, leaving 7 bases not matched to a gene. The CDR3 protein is CATLDREDTGELFF. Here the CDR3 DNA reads TGTGCCACCCTGGACAGGGAGGACACCGGGGAGCTGTTTTTT.

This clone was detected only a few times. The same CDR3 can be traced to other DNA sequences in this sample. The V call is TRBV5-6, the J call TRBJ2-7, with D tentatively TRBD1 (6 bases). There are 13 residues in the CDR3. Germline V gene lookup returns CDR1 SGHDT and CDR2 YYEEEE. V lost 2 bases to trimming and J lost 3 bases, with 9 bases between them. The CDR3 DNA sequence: TGTGCCAGCAGCTTTGGACAGCACTACGAGCAGTACTTC. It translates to CASSFGQHYEQYF.

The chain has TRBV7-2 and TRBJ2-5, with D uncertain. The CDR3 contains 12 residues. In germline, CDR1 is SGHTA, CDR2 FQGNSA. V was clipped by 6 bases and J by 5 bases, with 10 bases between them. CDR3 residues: CASRRPPETQYF. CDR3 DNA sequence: TGTGCCAGCAGGAGGCCCCCCGAGACCCAGTACTTC.

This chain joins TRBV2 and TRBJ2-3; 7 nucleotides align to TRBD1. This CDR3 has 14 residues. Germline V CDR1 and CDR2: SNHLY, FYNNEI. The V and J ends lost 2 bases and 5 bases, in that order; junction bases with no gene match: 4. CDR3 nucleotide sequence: TGTGCCAGCAGTGAACGTTCAGGGGGAGATACGCAGTATTTT. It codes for CASSERSGGDTQYF.

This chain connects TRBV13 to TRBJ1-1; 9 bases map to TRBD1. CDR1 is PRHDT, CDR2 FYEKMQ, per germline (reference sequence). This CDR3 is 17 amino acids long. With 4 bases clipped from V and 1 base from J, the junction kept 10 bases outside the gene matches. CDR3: CASSYRTGVIRNTEAFF. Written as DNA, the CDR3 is TGTGCCAGCAGCTACCGGACAGGGGTCATAAGGAACACTGAAGCTTTCTTT.

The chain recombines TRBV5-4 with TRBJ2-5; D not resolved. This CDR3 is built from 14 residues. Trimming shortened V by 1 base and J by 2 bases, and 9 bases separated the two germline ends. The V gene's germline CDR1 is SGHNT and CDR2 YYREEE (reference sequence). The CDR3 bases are TGTGCCAGCAGCTTGATTCCAGAACAAGAGACCCAGTACTTC. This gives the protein CASSLIPEQETQYF.

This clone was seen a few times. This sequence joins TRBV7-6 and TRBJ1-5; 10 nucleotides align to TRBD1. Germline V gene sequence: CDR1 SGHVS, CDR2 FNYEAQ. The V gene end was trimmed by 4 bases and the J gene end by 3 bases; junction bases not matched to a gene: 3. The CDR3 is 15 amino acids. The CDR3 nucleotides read TGTGCCAGCAGCTCCGGGACAGGGGTCAATCAGCCCCAGCATTTT. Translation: CASSSGTGVNQPQHF.

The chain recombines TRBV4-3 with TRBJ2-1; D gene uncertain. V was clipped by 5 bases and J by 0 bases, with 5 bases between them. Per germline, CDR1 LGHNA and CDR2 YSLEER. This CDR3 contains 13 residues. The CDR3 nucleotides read TGCGCCAGCAGCTGGAGCTCCTACAATGAGCAGTTCTTC. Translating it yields CASSWSSYNEQFF.

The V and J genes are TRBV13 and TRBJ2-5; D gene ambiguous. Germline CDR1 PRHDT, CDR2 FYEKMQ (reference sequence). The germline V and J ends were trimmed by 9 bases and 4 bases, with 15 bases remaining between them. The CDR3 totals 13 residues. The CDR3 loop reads CASLVGNSETQYF. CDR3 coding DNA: TGTGCCAGTCTAGTGGGGAATTCAGAGACCCAGTACTTC.

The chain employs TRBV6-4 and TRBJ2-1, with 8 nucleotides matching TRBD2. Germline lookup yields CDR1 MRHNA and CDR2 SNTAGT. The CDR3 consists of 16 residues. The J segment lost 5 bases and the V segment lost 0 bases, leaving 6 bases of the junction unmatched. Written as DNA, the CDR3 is TGTGCCAGCAGTGACTCGGGCGGGGGGACCCACAATGAGCAGTTCTTC. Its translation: CASSDSGGGTHNEQFF.

CDR3 DNA sequence: TGTGCCAGCAGATCAGGGGAACCGAACACCGGGGAGCTGTTTTTT. It encodes CASRSGEPNTGELFF. The chain carries TRBV27 and TRBJ2-2, with D possibly TRBD1 on 6 matching bases. The V end lost 6 bases, the J end lost 0 bases, and 11 bases lay between the germline ends. The CDR3 is 15 residues long. From germline, CDR1 is MNHEY and CDR2 SMNVEV (reference sequence).

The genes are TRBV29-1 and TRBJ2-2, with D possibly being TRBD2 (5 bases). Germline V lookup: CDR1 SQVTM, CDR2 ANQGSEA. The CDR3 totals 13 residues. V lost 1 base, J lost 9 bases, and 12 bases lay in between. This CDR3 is CSVEGETARELFF. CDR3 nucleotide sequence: TGCAGCGTTGAAGGGGAGACTGCCCGGGAGCTGTTTTTT.

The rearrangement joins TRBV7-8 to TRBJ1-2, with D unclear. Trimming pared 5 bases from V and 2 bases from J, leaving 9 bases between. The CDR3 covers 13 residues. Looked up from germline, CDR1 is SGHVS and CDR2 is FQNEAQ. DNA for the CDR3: TGTGCCAGCAGCCCTGACGCCAACTATGGCTACACCTTC. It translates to CASSPDANYGYTF.

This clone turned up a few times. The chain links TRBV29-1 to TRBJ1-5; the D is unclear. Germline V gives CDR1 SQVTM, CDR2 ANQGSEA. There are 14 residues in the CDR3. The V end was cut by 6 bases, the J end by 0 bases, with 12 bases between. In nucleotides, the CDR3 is TGCAGCGTCGGAGACAAGCATAGCAATCAGCCCCAGCATTTT. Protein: CSVGDKHSNQPQHF.

CDR3 residues: CASSLISAEGVNTEAFF. The DNA for the CDR3 is TGTGCCAGCAGTTTAATTTCGGCGGAAGGAGTGAACACTGAAGCTTTCTTT. The V call is TRBV27, the J call TRBJ1-1; D ambiguous. There are 17 residues in the CDR3. V lost 2 bases to trimming and J lost 0 bases, with 16 bases between them. Per the germline V gene, CDR1 is MNHEY and CDR2 is SMNVEV (reference sequence).

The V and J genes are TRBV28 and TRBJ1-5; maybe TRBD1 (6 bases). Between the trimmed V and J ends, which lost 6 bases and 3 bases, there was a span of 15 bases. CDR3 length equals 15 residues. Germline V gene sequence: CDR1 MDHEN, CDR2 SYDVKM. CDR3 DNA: TGTGCCAGCAGCCGCTGGCGGGACACCAATCAGCCCCAGCATTTT. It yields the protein CASSRWRDTNQPQHF.

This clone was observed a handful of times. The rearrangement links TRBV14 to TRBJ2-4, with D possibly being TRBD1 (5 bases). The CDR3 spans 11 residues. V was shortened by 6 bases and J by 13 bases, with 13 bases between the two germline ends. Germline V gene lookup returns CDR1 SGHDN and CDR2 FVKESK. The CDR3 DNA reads TGTGCCAGCAGTTTAGGGGTCCAGCAGTACTTC. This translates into CASSLGVQQYF.